Listed below are T cell receptor beta chains from one sample, sequenced in a study of cytomegalovirus exposure and HLA in healthy donors. Clones were sequenced by immunoSEQ multiplex PCR, and TCRdb holds only the in-frame ones, with some missing. The data contain 150,000 to 200,000 clones, 85% of them singletons. Sequenced material: PBMCs. Receptor source: a man between 25 and 39 years old in good health and CMV-seropositive. The CDR3 runs from the conserved cysteine through the conserved F or W. The D gene is left open where the match is weak.

>TRBJ2-2|TRBD2|TRBV4-3
CASSQDLRGGSGELFF
>TRBJ2-7|-|TRBV18
CASSPGRGNYEQYF
>TRBJ2-3|TRBD2|TRBV6-4
CASSTGTSGGADTQYF
>TRBJ2-7|-|TRBV7-8
CASSSLFYEQYF
>TRBJ2-7|TRBD1|TRBV27
CASSLVGTGVYEQYF
>TRBJ2-3|TRBD1|TRBV4-3
CASSQDQGDRGSDTQYF
>TRBJ1-5|-|TRBV4-3
CASSQDYGGDQPQHF
>TRBJ2-3|TRBD1|TRBV6-6
CASRTGTASTDTQYF
>TRBJ1-2|-|TRBV18
CASSPSNGPSGYTF
>TRBJ1-6|-|TRBV9
CASSVEGGRGSPLHF
>TRBJ2-5|-|TRBV28
CASSLGGLRETQYF
>TRBJ2-7|TRBD2|TRBV5-1
CASSLALAGGGEQYF
>TRBJ2-1|-|TRBV29-1
CSFSGAWGTYNEQFF
>TRBJ2-5|TRBD2|TRBV4-1
CASSQASGGLQETQYF
>TRBJ1-2|-|TRBV4-2
CASSQEHGRGYGYTF
>TRBJ2-7|TRBD2|TRBV7-2
CASSIPSGGARYEQYF
>TRBJ2-3|TRBD1|TRBV19
CAIGDRDRATDTQYF
>TRBJ1-1|-|TRBV6-5
CASSYDSGKWNAEAFF
>TRBJ1-2|TRBD1|TRBV7-9
CASSLNRNRGPGYGYTF
>TRBJ2-7|TRBD2|TRBV7-2
CASSLAGPGTSGGAQEQYF
>TRBJ2-7|-|TRBV5-1
CASSLGASGYEQYF
>TRBJ1-5|TRBD1|TRBV7-9
CASSLQGGANQPQHF
>TRBJ1-5|TRBD1|TRBV19
CASSMGDRGDGNQPQHF
>TRBJ1-3|-|TRBV5-1
CASSSQGGSGNTIYF
>TRBJ2-1|TRBD2|TRBV4-1
CASSQPSGGDQFF
>TRBJ1-1|-|TRBV29-1
CSVGPPGGEAFF
>TRBJ1-5|-|TRBV7-9
CASSRLEAEQPQHF
>TRBJ1-2|-|TRBV18
CASSPSRDWYGYTF
>TRBJ1-6|-|TRBV18
CASSLTRIPNSPLHF
>TRBJ1-3|-|TRBV5-1
CASSEAGLSGNTIYF
>TRBJ1-2|-|TRBV29-1
CSVDSGAGQGYGYTF
>TRBJ2-5|-|TRBV27
CASSSTGRAVVKETQYF
>TRBJ2-7|-|TRBV7-8
CASSLGVQGYEQYF
>TRBJ2-7|TRBD2|TRBV6-5
CASSKRGTSREQYF
>TRBJ1-5|TRBD1|TRBV19
CASSNWTGANQPQHF
>TRBJ1-1|TRBD1|TRBV2
CASSDRGTGAENTEAFF
>TRBJ2-5|-|TRBV6-5
CASSPGTIVGETQYF
>TRBJ2-1|TRBD2|TRBV6-5
CASSYLISGGNEQFF
>TRBJ2-1|-|TRBV5-1
CASSLAAGRSSEQFF
>TRBJ2-3|TRBD2|TRBV27
CASSLSRTSGGHTDTQYF
>TRBJ1-1|-|TRBV19
CASSRGGVWNTEAFF
>TRBJ2-1|-|TRBV7-6
CASSLATLVSYNEQFF
>TRBJ1-1|TRBD1|TRBV11-1
CASSPQGVSNTEAFF
>TRBJ2-1|TRBD2|TRBV7-2
CASSEKKRGDYNEQFF
>TRBJ2-1|TRBD2|TRBV5-6
CASSLRFTSGGSSYNEQFF
>TRBJ2-1|TRBD1|TRBV6-5
CARRDRGLNEQFF
>TRBJ1-1|-|TRBV19
CASSTLTAEAFF
>TRBJ1-4|-|TRBV7-2
CASSPGVFNEKLFF
>TRBJ2-2|-|TRBV5-4
CASSLGGGNTGELFF
>TRBJ2-5|-|TRBV7-8
CASSLWEYQETQYF
>TRBJ2-7|-|TRBV11-2
CASSPSQTDSYEQYF
>TRBJ1-5|TRBD1|TRBV12-5
CASGWGQGGQPQHF
>TRBJ2-7|TRBD1|TRBV19
CASSPGTGPYEQYF
>TRBJ2-1|-|TRBV5-8
CASSIGGEQFF
>TRBJ1-2|-|TRBV7-3
CASSPPGAGVDGYTF
>TRBJ1-4|-|TRBV7-2
CASSPRAGNEKLFF
>TRBJ2-7|-|TRBV4-3
CASSQVAESGSYEQYF
>TRBJ2-7|TRBD1|TRBV2
CASSETGTGTYEQYF
>TRBJ1-6|TRBD1|TRBV5-1
CASSFHPPGQGAQSYNSPLHF